These 20 T cell receptor beta chains came from one sample sequenced in a study of PD-1 blockade in classical Hodgkin lymphoma. All patients experienced relapse after autologous stem cell transplantation, and brentuximab vedotin exposure was variable. Assay: immunoSEQ multiplex PCR; the TCRdb copy retains only in-frame clones and omits some. The table shows around 25,000 clones, with almost 85% occurring only once. The sample here was peripheral blood mononuclear cells (PBMCs), taken before the second cycle of nivolumab. These receptor sequences come from a human donor with classical Hodgkin lymphoma.

The chain employs TRBV4-3 and TRBJ2-1, with a possible D match to TRBD1 (5 bases). In germline, CDR1 is LGHNA, CDR2 YSLEER. This CDR3 has 15 amino acids. The germline V and J ends were trimmed by 0 bases and 15 bases, with 21 bases remaining between them. The CDR3 DNA follows: TGCGCCAGCAGCCAAGATCCCATTACAGGCTCCAAGTCGTTCTTC. Translated: CASSQDPITGSKSFF.

V and J are TRBV27 and TRBJ1-1, with D unresolved. The germline CDR1 and CDR2 sequences are MNHEY and SMNVEV (reference sequence). The CDR3 has 14 amino acids. The ends were cut back, 2 bases at V and 4 bases at J, with 11 bases in the middle. The CDR3 sequence is CASSLREQITEAFF. The CDR3 coding sequence is TGTGCCAGCAGTTTACGGGAACAGATCACTGAAGCTTTCTTT.

This clone appeared once. The J gene is TRBJ1-2, the V gene TRBV5-1; D is unclear. Germline V gene sequence: CDR1 SGHRS, CDR2 YFSETQ. The V and J ends lost 1 base and 3 bases respectively, with 10 bases between them. The CDR3 length is 14 residues. The DNA of the CDR3 is TGCGCCAGCAGCTTGACGACGGATGACTATGGCTACACCTTC. Encoded protein: CASSLTTDDYGYTF.

The genes are TRBV6-5 and TRBJ1-5; D gene ambiguous. The CDR3 is 13 amino acids. With 10 bases removed from V and 7 bases from J, the gap between germline ends came to 17 bases. CDR1 is MNHEY, CDR2 SVGAGI, per germline. The CDR3 DNA is TGTGCCATCAGCCCCGAGGGTGGACAGCCCCAGCATTTT. Its protein is CAISPEGGQPQHF.

The V call is TRBV11-2, the J call TRBJ1-1; D uncertain. Germline V CDR1 and CDR2: SGHAT, FQNNGV. Trimming left V 6 bases short and J 1 base short, with 24 bases between. The CDR3 runs 18 residues. This CDR3 is CASRPILSSPESNTEAFF. The CDR3 nucleotides are TGTGCCAGCAGACCCATCCTGAGCTCGCCGGAATCGAACACTGAAGCTTTCTTT.

CDR3 protein: CASSFRSATANYGYTF. CDR3 coding DNA: TGTGCCAGCAGCTTTCGTTCAGCGACAGCTAACTATGGCTACACCTTC. This chain uses TRBV7-9 with TRBJ1-2, with D possibly TRBD1 on 5 matching bases. Germline values: CDR1 SEHNR, CDR2 FQNEAQ (reference sequence). CDR3 length: 16 amino acids. With 3 bases removed from V and 0 bases from J, the gap between germline ends came to 14 bases.

This clone was recorded once. The V call is TRBV7-9, the J call TRBJ1-1; TRBD1 might be the D (5 bases). This CDR3 spans 15 amino acids. V was pared by 3 bases and J by 4 bases, with 15 bases between. Germline CDR1 and CDR2: SEHNR and FQNEAQ (reference sequence). CDR3: CASSFQGLKVTEAFF. DNA for the CDR3: TGTGCCAGCAGCTTCCAGGGACTCAAGGTCACTGAAGCTTTCTTT.

Note on this clone: The sample contains more than one DNA sequence encoding this CDR3. J is TRBJ1-3 and V is TRBV9; D is possibly TRBD1 (6 bases). There are 15 residues in the CDR3. From germline, CDR1 is SGDLS and CDR2 YYNGEE. V was shortened by 1 base and J by 0 bases, with 8 bases between the two germline ends. CDR3 loop: CASSVTGHSGNTIYF. In DNA, the CDR3 is TGTGCCAGCAGCGTAACGGGACACTCTGGAAACACCATATATTTT.

The chain uses TRBV2 and TRBJ2-2; a possible D gene is TRBD2 (6 bases). V lost 7 bases, J lost 10 bases, and 13 bases lay in between. CDR1 and CDR2 (germline): SNHLY, FYNNEI. This CDR3 has 12 amino acids. This chain's CDR3 is CASNPGVEELFF. DNA of the CDR3: TGTGCCAGCAACCCGGGAGTAGAGGAGCTGTTTTTT.

The rearrangement links TRBV7-9 to TRBJ2-5; 8 bases are a match to TRBD2. The length of the CDR3 is 13 residues. The germline CDR1 and CDR2 sequences are SEHNR and FQNEAQ (reference sequence). With 6 bases clipped from V and 5 bases from J, the junction kept 5 bases outside the gene matches. Here the CDR3 DNA reads TGTGCCAGCAGATCGGGGGGGTTTGAGACCCAGTACTTC. Amino acid sequence: CASRSGGFETQYF.

The gene calls are TRBV5-1 and TRBJ2-7; possibly TRBD1 for D (6 bases). Deletions cut 6 bases from V and 3 bases from J, with 16 bases between. From germline, CDR1 is SGHRS and CDR2 YFSETQ. The CDR3 covers 14 residues. The CDR3 here is CASKSAPDSYEQYF. The CDR3 DNA follows: TGCGCCAGCAAATCGGCCCCGGACAGCTACGAGCAGTACTTC.

V and J are TRBV4-3 and TRBJ1-6; tentative D call: TRBD1 (6 bases). The V gene's germline CDR1 is LGHNA and CDR2 YSLEER. V was clipped by 0 bases and J by 3 bases, with 12 bases between them. This CDR3 has 17 residues. CDR3 DNA sequence: TGCGCCAGCAGCCAAGATAGGACAGCCATCTATAATTCACCCCTCCACTTT. This encodes CASSQDRTAIYNSPLHF.

The rearrangement links TRBV6-6 to TRBJ1-1; tentative D call: TRBD1 (6 bases). Between the trimmed V and J ends, which lost 8 bases and 4 bases, there was a span of 11 bases. The germline V gene has CDR1 MNHNY and CDR2 SVGAGI (reference sequence). This CDR3 is 12 amino acids long. Written as DNA, the CDR3 is TGTGCCAGCGTAAGGGGGGGCACTGAAGCTTTCTTT. Encoded protein: CASVRGGTEAFF.

This rearrangement joins TRBV11-2 to TRBJ1-5, with D maybe TRBD1 (5 bases). There are 15 residues in the CDR3. Trimming took 0 bases from V and 7 from J, leaving 13 bases between them. Germline lookup yields CDR1 SGHAT and CDR2 FQNNGV. CDR3 nucleotide sequence: TGTGCCAGCAGCTTAGAAGAGGGGCCCTTCCAGCCCCAGCATTTT. This encodes CASSLEEGPFQPQHF. Full variable domain (rest looked up from reference TRBV11-2 and TRBJ1-5): EAGVAQSPRYKIIEKRQSVAFWCNPISGHATLYWYQQILGQGPKLLIQFQNNGVVDDSQLPKDRFSAERLKGVDSTLKIQPAKLEDSAVYLCASSLEEGPFQPQHFGDGTRLSIL.

J is TRBJ2-2 and V is TRBV4-3, with 13 bases fitting TRBD2. The CDR3 covers 19 residues. Germline V gene lookup returns CDR1 LGHNA and CDR2 YSLEER. J lost 4 bases, V lost 4 bases, and 12 bases had no gene match. The CDR3, as DNA: TGCGCCAGCAGCCGCGGACTAGCGGGGGATACGCGAGCCACCGGGGAGCTGTTTTTT. Translated, it gives CASSRGLAGDTRATGELFF.

This clone was detected a few times. The chain is built from TRBV28 and TRBJ1-4; D perhaps matches TRBD1 (6 bases). In germline, CDR1 is MDHEN, CDR2 SYDVKM. The CDR3 extends over 14 amino acids. Trimming left V 4 bases short and J 8 bases short, with 14 bases between. The CDR3 DNA is TGTGCCAGCAGTTCATGGGACAAGACGGAAAAACTGTTTTTT. Encoded protein: CASSSWDKTEKLFF.

Notes on this clone: The junction does not match germline at one end; this may be a read error. The chain combines TRBV11-2 with TRBJ2-7; D remains ambiguous. This CDR3 spans 15 amino acids. Germline-derived CDR1 and CDR2 are SGHAT and FQNNGV. The CDR3 loop is CANSLGPDVLYEQYF. CDR3 nucleotides: TGTGCCAACAGCTTAGGGCCGGACGTACTCTACGAGCAGTACTTC.

This sequence joins TRBV25-1 and TRBJ1-2, with D possibly TRBD1 on 5 matching bases. Between the trimmed V and J ends, which lost 5 bases and 6 bases, there was a span of 10 bases. CDR3 length equals 12 residues. Germline CDR1 reads MGHDK; CDR2 reads SYGVNS. Here the CDR3 reads CASSFRGDGYTF. The CDR3 DNA reads as TGTGCCAGCAGTTTCCGGGGGGATGGCTACACCTTC.

This chain joins TRBV5-1 and TRBJ1-2, with TRBD1 as a possible D gene (5 bases). CDR1 and CDR2 from the germline V gene are SGHRS and YFSETQ. CDR3 length: 14 residues. The V and J ends lost 9 bases and 4 bases respectively, with 19 bases between them. This CDR3 reads CATRSTEGPYGYTF. CDR3 nucleotide sequence: TGCGCCACCCGATCTACGGAGGGGCCCTATGGCTACACCTTC.

The chain joins TRBV7-2 to TRBJ2-1; D remains ambiguous. Germline V gives CDR1 SGHTA, CDR2 FQGNSA. V was clipped by 5 bases and J by 4 bases, with 12 bases between them. This CDR3 region has 14 residues. Here the CDR3 reads CASSMDPKYNEQFF. The CDR3, as DNA: TGTGCCAGCAGCATGGACCCCAAGTACAATGAGCAGTTCTTC.